The clone carrying this T cell receptor beta chain was counted a single time. Original processing methods: Scientists estimated how many nucleated cells there were by amplifying reference gene primers. Profiling relied on immunoSEQ multiplex PCR, and the TCRdb table lists in-frame clones only, not all of them. V and J calls plus clone size are reproduced from that table; the DNA served to infer D and trimming. The sample has some 110,000 clones; roughly 77% are singletons. The data were taken from a study of blood T cell repertoires in COVID-19. Study context: The samples span acute and convalescent COVID-19 from the United States, Italy and Spain. Sample material is recorded as cDNA or gDNA derived from T cells, B-cell-depleted T cells, or PBMCs.

The CDR3 spans 13 residues. The V gene's germline CDR1 is MNHNY and CDR2 SVGAGI (reference sequence). V was pared by 4 bases and J by 5 bases, with 11 bases between. The specimen sequenced was peripheral blood. The TCR sequence derives from a man between 60 and 75 years old with active or convalescent COVID-19. The chain uses TRBV6-6 and TRBJ1-2, with D hard to call. The chain's CDR3 is CASSSPGAYGYTF. CDR3 DNA: TGTGCCAGCAGTTCGCCGGGTGCGTATGGCTACACCTTC.